A selection of T cell receptor beta chains follows, all from one sample in a study of T cells after yellow fever vaccination. A single record per CDR3 protein comes from TCRdb applying MiXCR to the 5' RACE reads. The table records approximately 550,000 distinct CDR3 sequences, roughly 19% of them present only once. Sequencing used PBMCs, obtained 15 days after the yellow fever booster vaccination. The source is a young man who received the YFV17D yellow fever vaccine. Both conserved end residues are part of each CDR3. D genes are given only for firm matches. For some rows the clone size is stated as once, few or many, or as a class when expanded; others skip it.

D gene,clone size,V gene,J gene,CDR3 protein,CDR3 DNA
.,.,TRBV18,TRBJ1-1,CASSSGYMNTEAFF,TGTGCCAGCTCCTCAGGGTATATGAACACTGAAGCTTTCTTT
.,.,TRBV19,TRBJ2-5,CASSIDEEETQYF,TGTGCCAGTAGTATAGACGAAGAAGAGACCCAGTACTTC
TRBD2,.,TRBV10-3,TRBJ2-7,CAITSGSYEQYF,TGTGCCATCACTAGCGGCTCCTACGAGCAGTACTTC
.,.,TRBV4-3,TRBJ2-6,CASSQGVGGANVLTF,TGCGCCAGCAGCCAAGGAGTTGGTGGGGCCAACGTCCTGACTTTC
TRBD2,.,TRBV10-3,TRBJ2-3,CAIGGSLSDTQYF,TGTGCCATCGGCGGGAGTCTCTCAGATACGCAGTATTTT
.,.,TRBV12-5,TRBJ2-1,CASGLVASGAFF,.
.,.,TRBV6-5,TRBJ2-1,CASSWGLYNEQFF,TGTGCCAGCAGTTGGGGACTTTACAATGAGCAGTTCTTC
.,few,TRBV29-1,TRBJ2-1,CSVDSPARNEQFF,TGCAGCGTGGACAGCCCGGCACGCAATGAGCAGTTCTTC
TRBD2,.,TRBV28,TRBJ2-5,CASSFPTSGNRRETQYF,TGTGCCAGCAGCTTCCCGACTAGCGGTAACCGAAGAGAGACCCAGTACTTC
.,few,TRBV20-1,TRBJ2-7,CSARVGTPGIEQYF,TGCAGTGCTAGAGTAGGGACACCGGGTATCGAGCAGTACTTC
TRBD1,.,TRBV9,TRBJ2-7,CASSVGQGNGYEQYF,TGTGCCAGCAGCGTAGGACAGGGCAATGGTTACGAGCAGTACTTC
TRBD2,.,TRBV30,TRBJ2-7,CAWGVASGSHEQYF,TGTGCCTGGGGGGTAGCTAGCGGGAGCCACGAGCAGTACTTC